These 22 T cell receptor beta chains originate from one sample sequenced in a study of CXCR3-negative and CXCR3-positive naive CD8 T cells. General observations from the study: Compared with CXCR3-negative naive cells, CXCR3-positive naive cells showed more hydrophobic TRB CDR3s.

The authors prepared UMI-labeled TRB cDNA libraries by 5' RACE. TCRdb re-analyzed the 5' RACE reads; it lists each CDR3 protein once, without DNA. In all, the sample yields roughly 100,000 distinct CDR3 sequences. No antigens are known for them. The sample consisted of naive CXCR3+ CD8+ T cells from blood. Indicated subset: CD45RO-CCR7+CD27+CD95- naive CD8+ T cells expressing CXCR3 (TNR3+). Source of these receptors: a human donor in good health. Some clones in this sample may be carry-over from other donors' samples.

The rearrangement links TRBV5-1 to TRBJ2-2. The CDR3 is 13 residues long. Germline lookup yields CDR1 SGHRS and CDR2 YFSETQ. The CDR3 sequence: CASSLVWTGELFF.

This chain connects TRBV6-2 or TRBV6-3 to TRBJ2-7. Germline values: CDR1 MNHEY, CDR2 SVGEGT. The CDR3 has 15 residues. The CDR3 is CASSSSGVEIYEQYF.

The chain employs TRBV12-5 and TRBJ1-3. CDR1 is LGHNT and CDR2 is FRNRAP in the germline V gene. The CDR3 has 15 residues. The CDR3: CASGLVPESGNTIYF.

The V and J genes are TRBV20-1 and TRBJ1-2; without DNA, the TCRdb call of TRBD1 cannot be checked. The CDR3 spans 12 residues. Germline V lookup: CDR1 DFQATT, CDR2 SNEGSKA (reference sequence). CDR3 protein: CSARDRGEGYTF.

This rearrangement joins TRBV12-3 or TRBV12-4 to TRBJ2-1; TCRdb's assignment of TRBD2 cannot be checked, as there is no DNA. The CDR3 loop spans 13 amino acids. Here the CDR3 reads CASSPLSGGEQFF.

The V and J genes are TRBV4-1 and TRBJ1-1; as DNA is missing, the TRBD1 call by TCRdb cannot be tested. The CDR3 is made up of 15 amino acids. In germline, CDR1 is MGHRA, CDR2 YSYEKL. Here the CDR3 reads CASSQSTVMNTEAFF.

The V call is TRBV19, the J call TRBJ1-1; without DNA, the TCRdb call of TRBD1 cannot be checked. CDR3 length: 14 amino acids. CDR1 is LNHDA, CDR2 SQIVND, per germline (reference sequence). The CDR3 loop reads CASRIRQGFTEAFF.

The J gene is TRBJ2-5, the V gene TRBV25-1; the D gene TCRdb calls, TRBD1, cannot be checked with no DNA. Germline V gene lookup returns CDR1 MGHDK and CDR2 SYGVNS. This CDR3 comprises 15 residues. CDR3 amino acids: CASSLPGQGGETQYF.

The chain employs TRBV29-1 and TRBJ2-7; there is no DNA to check the TCRdb D call of TRBD2. Germline V gene lookup returns CDR1 SQVTM and CDR2 ANQGSEA. The CDR3 has 16 residues. CDR3 loop: CSVEGGLAGGSYEQYF.

The V call is TRBV7-6, the J call TRBJ1-1. The germline V gene encodes CDR1 SGHVS and CDR2 FNYEAQ. The CDR3 contains 14 residues. The CDR3 protein is CASSLRGKNTEAFF.

The chain is built from TRBV27 and TRBJ1-2. The CDR3 consists of 14 residues. The germline V gene encodes CDR1 MNHEY and CDR2 SMNVEV (reference sequence). Here the CDR3 reads CASSLGPTTYGYTF.

V gene TRBV29-1 combines with J gene TRBJ1-1; no DNA is available, so the TRBD1 call from TCRdb remains unchecked. In germline, CDR1 is SQVTM, CDR2 ANQGSEA. This CDR3 has 13 residues. CDR3 residues: CSSWLRGRTEAFF. Combining the CDR3 with reference TRBV29-1 and TRBJ1-1 gives the whole variable domain SAVISQKPSRDICQRGTSLTIQCQVDSQVTMMFWYRQQPGQSLTLIATANQGSEATYESGFVIDKFPISRPNLTFSTLTVSNMSPEDSSIYLCSSWLRGRTEAFFGQGTRLTVV.

The chain carries TRBV6-5 and TRBJ2-1; TCRdb designates TRBD2, a call that cannot be tested without DNA. From germline, CDR1 is MNHEY and CDR2 SVGAGI. The CDR3 totals 15 residues. The CDR3 spells CASSYGVAPYNEQFF.

The chain couples TRBV11-3 to TRBJ2-1; TCRdb returns TRBD2, unconfirmable since there is no DNA. The CDR3 spans 17 residues. Germline V gene data show CDR1 as SGHNT and CDR2 as YENEEA. The CDR3: CASSPRSASGRYNEQFF. The full variable domain, in which reference TRBV11-3 and TRBJ2-1 provide the parts outside the CDR3, is EAGVVQSPRYKIIEKKQPVAFWCNPISGHNTLYWYLQNLGQGPELLIRYENEEAVDDSQLPKDRFSAERLKGVDSTLKIQPAELGDSAVYLCASSPRSASGRYNEQFFGPGTRLTVL.

The chain has TRBV20-1 and TRBJ2-1. CDR3 size: 15 residues. From germline, CDR1 is DFQATT and CDR2 SNEGSKA (reference sequence). The CDR3 region is CSARADSSSYNEQFF.

The chain uses TRBV7-9 and TRBJ2-5; the TCRdb call, TRBD2, lacks DNA for checking. The CDR3 consists of 14 residues. The germline V gene encodes CDR1 SEHNR and CDR2 FQNEAQ (reference sequence). CDR3 loop: CASSPEGWQETQYF. The variable domain in full, with the rest retrieved from reference TRBV7-9 and TRBJ2-5, is DTGVSQNPRHKITKRGQNVTFRCDPISEHNRLYWYRQTLGQGPEFLTYFQNEAQLEKSRLLSDRFSAERPKGSFSTLEIQRTEQGDSAMYLCASSPEGWQETQYFGPGTRLLVL.

The V gene is TRBV7-8, the J gene TRBJ2-3; the TCRdb call, TRBD2, lacks DNA for checking. The CDR3 contains 13 residues. The germline gives CDR1 SGHVS, CDR2 FQNEAQ. Here the CDR3 reads CASLANSPDTQYF.

This chain connects TRBV29-1 to TRBJ1-3; TCRdb returns TRBD1, unconfirmable since there is no DNA. The CDR3 covers 15 residues. Germline V gene data show CDR1 as SQVTM and CDR2 as ANQGSEA. The CDR3 sequence: CSVEDMGASGNTIYF.

The chain combines TRBV7-6 with TRBJ1-1; TCRdb's D call, TRBD1, is unchecked because there is no DNA. Germline values: CDR1 SGHVS, CDR2 FNYEAQ. The CDR3 runs 13 residues. CDR3 protein: CASSEGQSTEAFF. Supplemented by reference TRBV7-6 and TRBJ1-1, the full variable domain reads GAGVSQSPRYKVTKRGQDVALRCDPISGHVSLYWYRQALGQGPEFLTYFNYEAQQDKSGLPNDRFSAERPEGSISTLTIQRTEQRDSAMYRCASSEGQSTEAFFGQGTRLTVV.

The J gene is TRBJ2-1, the V gene TRBV5-1; TCRdb picks TRBD2, but there is no DNA to check that call. This CDR3 contains 12 residues. CDR1 and CDR2 (germline): SGHRS, YFSETQ. This CDR3 is CASLDGSNEQFF.

This rearrangement joins TRBV11-2 to TRBJ2-7. Looked up from germline, CDR1 is SGHAT and CDR2 is FQNNGV. The CDR3 extends over 14 amino acids. CDR3: CASSLVSNSYEQYF.

The V call is TRBV18, the J call TRBJ2-7. The germline gives CDR1 KGHSH, CDR2 LQKENI. The CDR3 runs 14 residues. CDR3: CASSPTLEDYEQYF.